The source of this TCR beta chain is a study of cytomegalovirus exposure and HLA in healthy donors. This PCR relied on a set of 60 Vbeta primers and 13 Jbeta primers. Profiling relied on immunoSEQ multiplex PCR, and the TCRdb table lists in-frame clones only, not all of them. The sample lists 85,000 to 120,000 clones; around 60% were seen once. In regard to this clone: Its antigen is undetermined.

The CDR3 spans 16 residues. The V gene lost 1 base and the J gene lost 5 bases, with 15 bases spanning the gap. Germline lookup yields CDR1 SGHAT and CDR2 FQNNGV. Overall study findings and caveats: Analysis performed later found more than 15,000 TCR beta sequences associated with HLA alleles at 0.05 false discovery rate.

The source is a human donor in good health. The specimen was PBMCs. The chain combines TRBV11-2 with TRBJ2-1; possibly TRBD2 for D (5 bases). In DNA, the CDR3 is TGTGCCAGCAGCTTAGGATTCGGACTCGGCCACAATGAGCAGTTCTTC. Protein sequence: CASSLGFGLGHNEQFF.